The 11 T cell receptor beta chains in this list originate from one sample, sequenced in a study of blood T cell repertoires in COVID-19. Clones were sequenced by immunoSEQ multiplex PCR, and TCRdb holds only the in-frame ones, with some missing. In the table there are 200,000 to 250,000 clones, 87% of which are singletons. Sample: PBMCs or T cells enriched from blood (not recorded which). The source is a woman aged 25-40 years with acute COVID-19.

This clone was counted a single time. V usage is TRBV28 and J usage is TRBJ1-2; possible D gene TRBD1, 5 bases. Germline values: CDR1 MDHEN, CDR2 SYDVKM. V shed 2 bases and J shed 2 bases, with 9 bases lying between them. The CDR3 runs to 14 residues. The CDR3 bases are TGTGCCAGCAGTTTAAGGGGAGGGAACTATGGCTACACCTTC. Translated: CASSLRGGNYGYTF.

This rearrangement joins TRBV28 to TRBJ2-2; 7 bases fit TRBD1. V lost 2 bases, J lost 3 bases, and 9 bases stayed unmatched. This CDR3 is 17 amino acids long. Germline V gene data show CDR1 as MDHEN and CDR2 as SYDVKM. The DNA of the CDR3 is TGTGCCAGCAGTTTACCCGCGACAGGGACGGACACCGGGGAGCTGTTTTTT. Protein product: CASSLPATGTDTGELFF.

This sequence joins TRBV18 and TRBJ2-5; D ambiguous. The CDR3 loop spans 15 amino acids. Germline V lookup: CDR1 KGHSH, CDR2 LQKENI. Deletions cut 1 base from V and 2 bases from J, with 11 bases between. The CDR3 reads CASSPRAISQETQYF. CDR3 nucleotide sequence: TGTGCCAGCTCACCACGGGCCATCTCACAAGAGACCCAGTACTTC.

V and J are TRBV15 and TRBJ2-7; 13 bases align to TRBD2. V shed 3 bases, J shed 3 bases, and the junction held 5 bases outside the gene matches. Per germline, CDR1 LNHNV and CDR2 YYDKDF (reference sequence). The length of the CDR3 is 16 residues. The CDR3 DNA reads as TGTGCCACCAGCAGCCCCGGGACTAGCGGGGTCTACGAGCAGTACTTC. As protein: CATSSPGTSGVYEQYF.

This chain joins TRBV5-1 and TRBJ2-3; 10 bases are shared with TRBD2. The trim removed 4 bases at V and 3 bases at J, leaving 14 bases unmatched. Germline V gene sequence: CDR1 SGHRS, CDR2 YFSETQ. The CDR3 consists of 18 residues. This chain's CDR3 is CASSPYATSGILTDTQYF. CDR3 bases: TGCGCCAGCAGCCCCTACGCCACTAGCGGGATTCTTACAGATACGCAGTATTTT.

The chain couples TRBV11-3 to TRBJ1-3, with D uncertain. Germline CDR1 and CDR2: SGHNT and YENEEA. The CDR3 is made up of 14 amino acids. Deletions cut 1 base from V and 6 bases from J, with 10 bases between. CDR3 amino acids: CASSLADLENTIYF. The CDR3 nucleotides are TGTGCCAGCAGCTTAGCAGACCTAGAAAACACCATATATTTT. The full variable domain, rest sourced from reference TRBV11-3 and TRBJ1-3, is EAGVVQSPRYKIIEKKQPVAFWCNPISGHNTLYWYLQNLGQGPELLIRYENEEAVDDSQLPKDRFSAERLKGVDSTLKIQPAELGDSAVYLCASSLADLENTIYFGEGSWLTVV.

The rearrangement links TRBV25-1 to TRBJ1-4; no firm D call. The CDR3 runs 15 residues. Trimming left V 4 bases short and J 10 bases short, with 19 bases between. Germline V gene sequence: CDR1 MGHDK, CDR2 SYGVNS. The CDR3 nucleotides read TGTGCCAGCAGTGCCGACGCGGTGAGGGTTGGAAAACTGTTTTTT. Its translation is CASSADAVRVGKLFF.

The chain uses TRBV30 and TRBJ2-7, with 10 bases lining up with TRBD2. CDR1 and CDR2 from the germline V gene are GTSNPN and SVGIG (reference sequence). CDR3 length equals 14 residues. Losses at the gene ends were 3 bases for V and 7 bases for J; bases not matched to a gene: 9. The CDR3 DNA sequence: TGTGCCTGGAGCACGAGCGGGGGGGCTTGGGAGCAGTACTTC. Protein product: CAWSTSGGAWEQYF.

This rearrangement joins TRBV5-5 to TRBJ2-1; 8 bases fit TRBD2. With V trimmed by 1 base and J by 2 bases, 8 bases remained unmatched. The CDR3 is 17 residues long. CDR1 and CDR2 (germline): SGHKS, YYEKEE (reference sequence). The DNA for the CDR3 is TGTGCCAGCAGCTTGCGAGCGGGAGTGGGGGCCTACAATGAGCAGTTCTTC. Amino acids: CASSLRAGVGAYNEQFF.

The CDR3 sequence is CAWKGGSEWQFF. In nucleotides, the CDR3 is TGTGCCTGGAAAGGGGGCTCTGAGTGGCAGTTCTTC. The chain has TRBV30 and TRBJ2-1; 7 positions match TRBD1. Germline V gene data show CDR1 as GTSNPN and CDR2 as SVGIG (reference sequence). CDR3 length equals 12 residues. V trimming: 4 bases; J trimming: 12 bases; junction bases outside the gene matches: 9.

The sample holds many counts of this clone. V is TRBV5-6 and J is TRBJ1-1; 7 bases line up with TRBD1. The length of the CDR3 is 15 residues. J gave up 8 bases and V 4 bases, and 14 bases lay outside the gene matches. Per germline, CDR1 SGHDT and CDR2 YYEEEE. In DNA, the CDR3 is TGTGCCAGCAGCCACCTGCGGGACAGCCTGGGAGAAGCTTTCTTT. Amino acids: CASSHLRDSLGEAFF.